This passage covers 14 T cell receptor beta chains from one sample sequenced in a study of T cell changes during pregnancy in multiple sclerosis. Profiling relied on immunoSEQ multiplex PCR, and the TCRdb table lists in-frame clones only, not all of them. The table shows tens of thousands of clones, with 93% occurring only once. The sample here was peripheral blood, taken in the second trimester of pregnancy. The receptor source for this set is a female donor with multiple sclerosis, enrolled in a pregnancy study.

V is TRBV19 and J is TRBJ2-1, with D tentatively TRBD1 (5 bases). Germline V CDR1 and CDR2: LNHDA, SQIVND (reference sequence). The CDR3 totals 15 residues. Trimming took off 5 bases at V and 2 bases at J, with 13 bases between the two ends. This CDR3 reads CASSWGGGTYNEQFF. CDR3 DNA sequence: TGTGCCAGTAGTTGGGGCGGTGGCACCTACAATGAGCAGTTCTTC.

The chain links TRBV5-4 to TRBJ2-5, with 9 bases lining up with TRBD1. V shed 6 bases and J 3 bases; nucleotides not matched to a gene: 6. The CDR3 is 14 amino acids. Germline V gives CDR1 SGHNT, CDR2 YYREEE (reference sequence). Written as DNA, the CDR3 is TGTGCCAGCACCGTACAGGGGGCGGAAGAGACCCAGTACTTC. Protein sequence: CASTVQGAEETQYF.

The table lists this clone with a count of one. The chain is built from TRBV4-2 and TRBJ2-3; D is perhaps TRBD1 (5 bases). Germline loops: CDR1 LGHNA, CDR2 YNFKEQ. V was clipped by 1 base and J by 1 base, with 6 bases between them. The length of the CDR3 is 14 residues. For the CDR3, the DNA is TGTGCCAGCAGCCAAGGACAGCGCACAGATACGCAGTATTTT. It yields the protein CASSQGQRTDTQYF.

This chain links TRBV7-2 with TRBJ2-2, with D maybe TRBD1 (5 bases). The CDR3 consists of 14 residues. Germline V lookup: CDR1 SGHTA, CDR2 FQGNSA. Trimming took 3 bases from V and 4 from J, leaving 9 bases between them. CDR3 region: CASSFPGFTGELFF. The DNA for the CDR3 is TGTGCCAGCAGCTTCCCAGGGTTCACCGGGGAGCTGTTTTTT. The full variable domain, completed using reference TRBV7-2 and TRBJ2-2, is GAGVSQSPSNKVTEKGKDVELRCDPISGHTALYWYRQSLGQGLEFLIYFQGNSAPDKSGLPSDRFSAERTGGSVSTLTIQRTQQEDSAVYLCASSFPGFTGELFFGEGSRLTVL.

The CDR3 DNA is TGTGCCTGGAAACTAGCGGGAGGGCCCAGCTCCTACGAGCAGTACTTC. This codes for CAWKLAGGPSSYEQYF. This chain joins TRBV30 and TRBJ2-7; the match to TRBD2 covers 13 bases. Trimming took 4 bases from V and 0 from J; bases not matched to a gene: 6. Germline CDR1 reads GTSNPN; CDR2 reads SVGIG (reference sequence). CDR3 length: 16 amino acids.

The DNA for the CDR3 is TGCGCCAGCAGCTTGGCCGGCCGGGGTCAGGTCCCCGGGGAGCTGTTTTTT. It specifies CASSLAGRGQVPGELFF. The rearrangement uses TRBV5-1 and TRBJ2-2, with D maybe TRBD2 (5 bases). Germline CDR1 is SGHRS and CDR2 is YFSETQ. The CDR3 covers 17 residues. V was clipped by 0 bases and J by 6 bases, with 18 bases between them.

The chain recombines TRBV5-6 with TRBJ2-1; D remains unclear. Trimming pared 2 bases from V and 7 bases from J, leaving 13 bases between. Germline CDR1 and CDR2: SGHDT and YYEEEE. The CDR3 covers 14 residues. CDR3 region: CASSFRRPRNEQFF. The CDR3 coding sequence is TGTGCCAGCAGCTTCCGACGGCCGAGGAATGAGCAGTTCTTC.

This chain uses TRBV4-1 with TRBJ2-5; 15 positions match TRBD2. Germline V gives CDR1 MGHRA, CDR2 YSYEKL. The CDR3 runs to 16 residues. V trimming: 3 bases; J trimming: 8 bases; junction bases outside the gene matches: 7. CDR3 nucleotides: TGCGCCAGCAGCCAGTTGGGACTAGCGGGAGGTGAAACCCAGTACTTC. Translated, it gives CASSQLGLAGGETQYF.

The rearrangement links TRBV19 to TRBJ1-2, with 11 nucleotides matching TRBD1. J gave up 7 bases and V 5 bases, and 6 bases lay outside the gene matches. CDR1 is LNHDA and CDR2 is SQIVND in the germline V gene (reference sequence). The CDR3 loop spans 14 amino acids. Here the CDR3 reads CASSPGQGAPGYTF. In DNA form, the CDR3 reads TGTGCCAGTAGTCCCGGACAGGGGGCGCCTGGCTACACCTTC.

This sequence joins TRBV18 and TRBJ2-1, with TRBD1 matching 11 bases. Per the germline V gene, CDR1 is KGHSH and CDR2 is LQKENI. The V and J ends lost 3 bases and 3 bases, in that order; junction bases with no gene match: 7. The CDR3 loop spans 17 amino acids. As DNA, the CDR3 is TGTGCCAGCTCACCCCCAGCCGGGACAGGGGGCTACAATGAGCAGTTCTTC. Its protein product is CASSPPAGTGGYNEQFF. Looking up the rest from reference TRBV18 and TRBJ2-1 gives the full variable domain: NAGVMQNPRHLVRRRGQEARLRCSPMKGHSHVYWYRQLPEEGLKFMVYLQKENIIDESGMPKERFSAEFPKEGPSILRIQQVVRGDSAAYFCASSPPAGTGGYNEQFFGPGTRLTVL.

CDR3 sequence (DNA): TGTGCCAGCAGCGGCGGGACAGGGGATTGGTACGAGCCTCATGAGCAGTTCTTC. This translates into CASSGGTGDWYEPHEQFF. This chain uses TRBV5-8 with TRBJ2-1; TRBD1 aligns across 10 bases. This CDR3 spans 18 amino acids. With V trimmed by 4 bases and J by 8 bases, 18 bases remained unmatched. The germline V gene encodes CDR1 SGHTS and CDR2 YDEGEE.

DNA for the CDR3: TGTGCCAGCAGTTCCCCGGGTGTACCCTACGAGCAGTACTTC. It translates to CASSSPGVPYEQYF. The chain joins TRBV6-5 to TRBJ2-7; D call uncertain. Trimming left V 4 bases short and J 2 bases short, with 12 bases between. The CDR3 covers 14 residues. The germline CDR1 and CDR2 sequences are MNHEY and SVGAGI.

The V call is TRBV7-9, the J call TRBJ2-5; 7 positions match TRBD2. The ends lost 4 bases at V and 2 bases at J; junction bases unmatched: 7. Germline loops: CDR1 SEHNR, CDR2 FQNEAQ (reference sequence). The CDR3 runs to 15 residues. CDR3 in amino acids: CASSSTSAGQETQYF. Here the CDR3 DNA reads TGTGCCAGCAGCTCGACCTCAGCGGGGCAAGAGACCCAGTACTTC. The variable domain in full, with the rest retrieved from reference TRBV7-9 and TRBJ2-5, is DTGVSQNPRHKITKRGQNVTFRCDPISEHNRLYWYRQTLGQGPEFLTYFQNEAQLEKSRLLSDRFSAERPKGSFSTLEIQRTEQGDSAMYLCASSSTSAGQETQYFGPGTRLLVL.

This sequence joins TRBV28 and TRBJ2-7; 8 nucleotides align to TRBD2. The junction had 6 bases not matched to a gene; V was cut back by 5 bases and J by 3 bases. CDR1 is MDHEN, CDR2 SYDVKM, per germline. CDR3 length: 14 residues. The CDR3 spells CASSPRTSYYEQYF. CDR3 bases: TGTGCCAGCAGTCCTAGGACTAGCTACTACGAGCAGTACTTC. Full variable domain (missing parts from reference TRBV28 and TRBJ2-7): DVKVTQSSRYLVKRTGEKVFLECVQDMDHENMFWYRQDPGLGLRLIYFSYDVKMKEKGDIPEGYSVSREKKERFSLILESASTNQTSMYLCASSPRTSYYEQYFGPGTRLTVT.